Listed here are 10 T cell receptor beta chains from one sample, sequenced in a study of T cell changes during pregnancy in multiple sclerosis. Profiled with immunoSEQ multiplex PCR; TCRdb holds only in-frame clones, not every one. There are about 44,000 clones in the sample; around 92% occur only once, and 0.52% lies in the top ten. The sample was CD4+ T cells from peripheral blood mononuclear cells, taken in the third trimester of pregnancy. All receptors come from a female donor with multiple sclerosis, enrolled in a pregnancy study.

The rearrangement links TRBV4-1 to TRBJ1-5; TRBD1 is a possible D gene (6 bases). Trimming shortened V by 2 bases and J by 0 bases, and 8 bases separated the two germline ends. The CDR3 has 15 amino acids. Germline CDR1 reads MGHRA; CDR2 reads YSYEKL. CDR3 region: CASSQRTDSNQPQHF. The CDR3 DNA is TGCGCCAGCAGCCAACGGACAGATAGCAATCAGCCCCAGCATTTT.

The rearrangement uses TRBV11-3 and TRBJ2-1; no clear D gene. Trimming shortened V by 0 bases and J by 7 bases, and 10 bases separated the two germline ends. Germline CDR1 and CDR2: SGHNT and YENEEA. CDR3 size: 14 residues. The CDR3 sequence: CASSLDASGNEQFF. The CDR3 DNA sequence: TGTGCCAGCAGCTTAGATGCTAGTGGGAATGAGCAGTTCTTC.

The genes are TRBV27 and TRBJ2-5; 8 bases line up with TRBD2. The CDR3 is made up of 14 amino acids. In germline, CDR1 is MNHEY, CDR2 SMNVEV (reference sequence). V lost 6 bases and J lost 2; bases outside the gene matches: 5. The CDR3 is CASSPGGVQETQYF. Written as DNA, the CDR3 is TGTGCCAGCAGCCCGGGAGGGGTGCAAGAGACCCAGTACTTC.

The V gene is TRBV10-3, the J gene TRBJ1-2, with 11 bases fitting TRBD1. CDR1 and CDR2 (germline): ENHRY, SYGVKD. The CDR3 consists of 15 residues. With 6 bases clipped from V and 5 bases from J, the junction kept 8 bases outside the gene matches. The CDR3: CAISAGQGAVYGYTF. The DNA for the CDR3 is TGTGCCATCAGCGCAGGACAGGGGGCAGTATATGGCTACACCTTC.

The chain couples TRBV5-6 to TRBJ2-5; 9 bases line up with TRBD1. V lost 2 bases, J lost 5 bases, and 10 bases stayed unmatched. Per the germline V gene, CDR1 is SGHDT and CDR2 is YYEEEE. The CDR3 spans 16 residues. The CDR3 DNA reads as TGTGCCAGCAGCTTTGTTACAGGGGGCACGCATGAGACCCAGTACTTC. This codes for CASSFVTGGTHETQYF. The full variable domain, completed using reference TRBV5-6 and TRBJ2-5, is DAGVTQSPTHLIKTRGQQVTLRCSPKSGHDTVSWYQQALGQGPQFIFQYYEEEERQRGNFPDRFSGHQFPNYSSELNVNALLLGDSALYLCASSFVTGGTHETQYFGPGTRLLVL.

J is TRBJ2-7 and V is TRBV6-8; tentative D call: TRBD2 (6 bases). The CDR3 runs to 15 residues. V lost 1 base and J lost 2, with 12 bases in between. The germline gives CDR1 MNHGY, CDR2 SAAAGT. CDR3 sequence: CASSYFGREPYEQYF. CDR3 coding DNA: TGTGCCAGCAGTTACTTCGGGAGAGAGCCCTACGAGCAGTACTTC.

The chain joins TRBV4-3 to TRBJ1-5; D ambiguous. Trimming removed 0 bases at V and 0 bases at J, with 6 bases between. The length of the CDR3 is 15 residues. Looked up from germline, CDR1 is LGHNA and CDR2 is YSLEER. The CDR3 region has the DNA TGCGCCAGCAGCCAAGATTTGAGTAGCAATCAGCCCCAGCATTTT. It translates to CASSQDLSSNQPQHF.

This clone has a single count. The junction departs from germline at one end; a sequencing error may be responsible. This chain connects TRBV7-2 to TRBJ2-4, with 7 bases identical to TRBD1. The CDR3 totals 15 residues. Germline lookup yields CDR1 SGHTA and CDR2 FQGNSA. The CDR3 DNA sequence: TGTGCCAGCAGCCGCCTGGGGACAGCCCAAAACATTCAGTACTTC. It encodes CASSRLGTAQNIQYF.

This chain connects TRBV6-5 to TRBJ2-7, with 10 bases matching TRBD2. The V gene end was trimmed by 0 bases and the J gene end by 1 base; junction bases not matched to a gene: 3. The CDR3 is made up of 16 amino acids. Germline-derived CDR1 and CDR2 are MNHEY and SVGAGI. The CDR3 is CASSYSAGGLSYEQYF. DNA of the CDR3: TGTGCCAGCAGTTACTCAGCGGGAGGGCTTTCCTACGAGCAGTACTTC.

V is TRBV5-4 and J is TRBJ1-2, with D possibly being TRBD1 (5 bases). Germline V gene sequence: CDR1 SGHNT, CDR2 YYREEE (reference sequence). The CDR3 is 16 amino acids. V was pared by 3 bases and J by 0 bases, with 15 bases between. The CDR3 loop reads CASSSGGRATNYGYTF. The CDR3 nucleotides are TGTGCCAGCAGCTCGGGGGGTCGGGCTACTAACTATGGCTACACCTTC.